The 2 T cell receptor beta chains listed next were all sequenced from one sample in a study of T cell responses to AZD1222 COVID-19 vaccine. The method was immunoSEQ multiplex PCR; TCRdb's version includes in-frame clones alone and lacks a portion of them. The sample lists 200,000 or so clones, about 90% occurring once. The sample in question was peripheral blood, obtained on day 0 of MenACWY control vaccination. These receptors were taken from an adult in good health.

The V gene is TRBV7-9, the J gene TRBJ1-1; the D gene is possibly TRBD1 (5 bases). Germline values: CDR1 SEHNR, CDR2 FQNEAQ (reference sequence). The CDR3 runs 13 residues. V gave up 5 bases and J gave up 4 bases, with 11 bases separating them. The CDR3 nucleotides are TGTGCCAGCAGCCCGCCGGGGGGCACTGAAGCTTTCTTT. Translating it yields CASSPPGGTEAFF.

The chain joins TRBV5-1 to TRBJ2-3; D perhaps matches TRBD1 (6 bases). The length of the CDR3 is 14 residues. Trimming stripped 0 bases from V and 3 bases from J, with 8 bases between. Germline CDR1 and CDR2: SGHRS and YFSETQ. CDR3 sequence (DNA): TGCGCCAGCAGCTTGGGACAGGAGACAGATACGCAGTATTTT. Translation: CASSLGQETDTQYF.